One and the same sample provided the 17 T cell receptor beta chains below, sequenced in a study of T cells after yellow fever vaccination. MiXCR was run by TCRdb on the 5' RACE reads, yielding one entry per CDR3 protein. The data contain some 350,000 distinct CDR3 sequences, around 4.1% of them singletons. The sequencing here drew on PBMCs, taken 5 days after the yellow fever booster vaccination. These receptors were taken from a man younger than 30 who received the YFV17D yellow fever vaccine.

This clonotype has ten or more counts. The chain couples TRBV6-2 or TRBV6-3 to TRBJ2-7; a weak D match, TRBD2 (7 bases). The CDR3 is made up of 11 amino acids. V gave up 8 bases and J gave up 4 bases, with 9 bases separating them. Germline assignment: CDR1 MNHEY and CDR2 SVGEGT. CDR3 sequence: CASEGGYEQYF. The CDR3 nucleotides are TGTGCCAGCGAGGGGGGGTACGAGCAGTACTTC.

There are a few counts of this clonotype. V gene TRBV20-1 combines with J gene TRBJ1-6; perhaps TRBD1 as D (6 bases). Trimming took 2 bases from V and 7 from J, leaving 12 bases between them. CDR1 DFQATT and CDR2 SNEGSKA come from the germline V gene (reference sequence). CDR3 size: 14 residues. CDR3 in DNA: TGCAGTGCTAGAAGGGAAACAGGGAATTCACCCCTCCACTTT. It codes for CSARRETGNSPLHF.

The V call is TRBV7-8, the J call TRBJ2-2; D is perhaps TRBD1 (6 bases). The length of the CDR3 is 14 residues. Per the germline V gene, CDR1 is SGHVS and CDR2 is FQNEAQ. V was pared by 3 bases and J by 7 bases, with 12 bases between. DNA for the CDR3: TGTGCCAGCAGCTTTCTGGGGGCCAGCGGGGAGCTGTTTTTT. This codes for CASSFLGASGELFF.

This clonotype was seen only a few times. This rearrangement joins TRBV20-1 to TRBJ1-2; 8 bases are a match to TRBD1. Germline CDR1 is DFQATT and CDR2 is SNEGSKA (reference sequence). Losses at the gene ends were 6 bases for V and 9 bases for J; bases not matched to a gene: 12. CDR3 length: 13 amino acids. The CDR3 region has the DNA TGCAGTGCCCCGCCGGACAGGGTTTCGAGCTACACCTTC. Its protein product is CSAPPDRVSSYTF.

V usage is TRBV5-1 and J usage is TRBJ2-5; no reliable D call. Germline loops: CDR1 SGHRS, CDR2 YFSETQ. V gave up 1 base and J gave up 3 bases, with 7 bases separating them. CDR3 length: 13 residues. DNA for the CDR3: TGCGCCAGCAGCTTGCAAAGGGAAGAGACCCAGTACTTC. It encodes CASSLQREETQYF.

J is TRBJ1-1 and V is TRBV12-3 or TRBV12-4; D unclear. The CDR3 sequence is 14 residues long. Trimming removed 5 bases from V and 1 base from J, with 11 bases in between. The CDR3 DNA reads as TGTGCCAGCAGTCTCAGGATCGGGAACACTGAAGCTTTCTTT. Its translation: CASSLRIGNTEAFF.

This clonotype was seen a handful of times. This sequence joins TRBV29-1 and TRBJ1-4, with a possible D match to TRBD1 (5 bases). The CDR3 contains 11 residues. Trimming took 6 bases from V and 4 from J, leaving 6 bases between them. CDR1 and CDR2 from the germline V gene are SQVTM and ANQGSEA. The chain's CDR3 is CSVTDNEKLFF. For the CDR3, the DNA is TGCAGCGTGACAGATAATGAAAAACTGTTTTTT.

In its sample, this clonotype was seen many times. The chain recombines TRBV7-2 with TRBJ1-2; D is unresolved. Germline CDR1 reads SGHTA; CDR2 reads FQGNSA. V was cut by 1 base and J by 7 bases, with 10 bases left in between. This CDR3 has 13 residues. The chain's CDR3 is CASSLEANIGYTF. CDR3 nucleotides: TGTGCCAGCAGCTTAGAAGCTAATATTGGCTACACCTTC.

The chain joins TRBV20-1 to TRBJ2-3, with 9 nucleotides matching TRBD1. Unmatched junction bases numbered 8, after V lost 6 bases and J lost 1 base. The germline CDR1 and CDR2 sequences are DFQATT and SNEGSKA (reference sequence). The CDR3 spans 15 residues. The CDR3 DNA is TGCAGTGCCGTCGCGGACAGGGGCGGCACAGATACGCAGTATTTT. Protein product: CSAVADRGGTDTQYF.

This sequence joins TRBV6-5 and TRBJ1-1; D not resolved. Trimming left V 5 bases short and J 5 bases short, with 6 bases between. The germline CDR1 and CDR2 sequences are MNHEY and SVGAGI. The CDR3 is 11 residues long. CDR3 DNA: TGTGCCAGCAGTACCGGGACTGAAGCTTTCTTT. This translates into CASSTGTEAFF.

With respect to this clonotype: One base away lies a much larger clone, so this may be a sequencing read error. CDR3 protein: CAIRRQENTEAFF. The CDR3 coding sequence is TGTGCCATCAGGAGACAGGAGAACACTGAAGCTTTCTTT. The rearrangement links TRBV10-3 to TRBJ1-1; D possibly corresponds to TRBD1 (6 bases). This CDR3 is built from 13 residues. V dropped 6 bases and J dropped 1 base, with 9 bases sitting between them. The germline CDR1 and CDR2 sequences are ENHRY and SYGVKD.

This chain links TRBV3-1 with TRBJ2-3, with D perhaps TRBD1 (6 bases). The V gene's germline CDR1 is LGHDT and CDR2 YNNKEL (reference sequence). Trimming removed 4 bases at V and 9 bases at J, with 14 bases between. The CDR3 spans 13 residues. In nucleotides, the CDR3 is TGTGCCAGCAGCCCCTGGGGGCCGGGGACGCAGTATTTT. This encodes CASSPWGPGTQYF.

The chain joins TRBV9 to TRBJ1-2; no definite D call. The CDR3 runs 13 residues. Germline values: CDR1 SGDLS, CDR2 YYNGEE. The V gene lost 3 bases and the J gene lost 4 bases, with 10 bases spanning the gap. CDR3 in DNA: TGTGCCAGCAGCGCTATATTGGGCTATGGCTACACCTTC. Translating it yields CASSAILGYGYTF.

This clonotype has more than one count but fewer than ten. This chain connects TRBV5-1 to TRBJ2-2, with a tentative D call TRBD1 (6 bases). CDR1 is SGHRS, CDR2 YFSETQ, per germline. Trimming pared 9 bases from V and 6 bases from J, leaving 12 bases between. The CDR3 totals 12 residues. The CDR3 coding sequence is TGCGCCACCAACAGGGACCCCGGGGAGCTGTTTTTT. Encoded protein: CATNRDPGELFF.

This clonotype was recorded at least ten times. V is TRBV4-3 and J is TRBJ2-3; tentative D call: TRBD2 (5 bases). CDR1 is LGHNA, CDR2 YSLEER, per germline. V dropped 1 base and J dropped 7 bases, with 18 bases sitting between them. CDR3 length: 16 amino acids. The chain's CDR3 is CASSQGNSGPPYTQYF. CDR3 nucleotide sequence: TGCGCCAGCAGCCAAGGAAACAGCGGACCCCCATATACGCAGTATTTT.

A few counts support this clonotype. The rearrangement joins TRBV20-1 to TRBJ1-1; maybe TRBD1 (5 bases). Germline assignment: CDR1 DFQATT and CDR2 SNEGSKA (reference sequence). V was cut by 5 bases and J by 7 bases, with 11 bases left in between. The CDR3 is made up of 11 amino acids. The CDR3 protein is CSAARTFEAFF. CDR3 DNA: TGCAGTGCTGCTCGGACATTTGAAGCTTTCTTT.

This clonotype turned up a few times. V gene TRBV13 combines with J gene TRBJ1-2; D uncertain. Germline V gene lookup returns CDR1 PRHDT and CDR2 FYEKMQ (reference sequence). V lost 5 bases, J lost 4 bases, and 17 bases lay in between. The CDR3 runs to 15 residues. DNA of the CDR3: TGTGCCAGCAGCCCGGGCGGTATTAGTACCTATGGCTACACCTTC. Translated: CASSPGGISTYGYTF.